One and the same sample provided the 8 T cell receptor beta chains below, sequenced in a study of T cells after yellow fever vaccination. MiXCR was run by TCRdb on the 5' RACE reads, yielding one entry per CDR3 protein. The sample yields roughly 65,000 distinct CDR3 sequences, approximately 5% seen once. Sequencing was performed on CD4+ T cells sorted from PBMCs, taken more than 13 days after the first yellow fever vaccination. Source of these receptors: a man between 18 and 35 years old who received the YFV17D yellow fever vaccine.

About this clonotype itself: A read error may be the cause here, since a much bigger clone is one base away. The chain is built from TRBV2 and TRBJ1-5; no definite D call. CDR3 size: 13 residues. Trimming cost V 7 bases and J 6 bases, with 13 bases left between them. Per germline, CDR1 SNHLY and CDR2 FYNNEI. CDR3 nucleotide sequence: TGTGCCAGCATGAGGGCCGGCACTCAGCCCCAGCATTTT. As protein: CASMRAGTQPQHF.

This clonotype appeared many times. CDR3 in amino acids: CSARGDRGYGYTF. Here the CDR3 DNA reads TGCAGTGCTAGAGGGGACAGGGGCTATGGCTACACCTTC. This chain links TRBV20-1 with TRBJ1-2; 10 bases fit TRBD1. The CDR3 is made up of 13 amino acids. CDR1 and CDR2 (germline): DFQATT, SNEGSKA (reference sequence). Unmatched junction bases numbered 0, after V lost 1 base and J lost 4 bases.

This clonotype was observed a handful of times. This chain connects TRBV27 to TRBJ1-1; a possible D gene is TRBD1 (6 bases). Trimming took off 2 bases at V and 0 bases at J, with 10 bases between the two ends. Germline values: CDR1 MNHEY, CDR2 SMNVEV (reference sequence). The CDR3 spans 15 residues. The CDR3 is CASSLTGQLNTEAFF. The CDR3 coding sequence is TGTGCCAGCAGTTTAACCGGACAGCTGAACACTGAAGCTTTCTTT.

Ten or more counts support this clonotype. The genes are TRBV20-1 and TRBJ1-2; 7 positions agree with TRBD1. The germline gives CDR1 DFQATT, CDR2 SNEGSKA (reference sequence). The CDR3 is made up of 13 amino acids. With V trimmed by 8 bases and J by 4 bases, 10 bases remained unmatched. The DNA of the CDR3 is TGCAGTACCTCAAGGGGGCTCCTCTATGGCTACACCTTC. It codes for CSTSRGLLYGYTF.

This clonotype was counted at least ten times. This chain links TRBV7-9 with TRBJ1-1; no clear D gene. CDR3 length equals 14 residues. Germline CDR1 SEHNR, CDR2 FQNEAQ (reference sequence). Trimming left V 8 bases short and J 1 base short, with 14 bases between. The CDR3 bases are TGTGCCAGCCGAGTCCCTGTTCGGAACACTGAAGCTTTCTTT. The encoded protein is CASRVPVRNTEAFF. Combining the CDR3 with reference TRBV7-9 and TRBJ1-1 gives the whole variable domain DTGVSQNPRHKITKRGQNVTFRCDPISEHNRLYWYRQTLGQGPEFLTYFQNEAQLEKSRLLSDRFSAERPKGSFSTLEIQRTEQGDSAMYLCASRVPVRNTEAFFGQGTRLTVV.

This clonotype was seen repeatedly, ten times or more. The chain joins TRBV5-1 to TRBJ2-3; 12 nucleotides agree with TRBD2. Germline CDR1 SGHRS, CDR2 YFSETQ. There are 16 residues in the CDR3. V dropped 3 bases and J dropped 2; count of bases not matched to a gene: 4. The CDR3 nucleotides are TGCGCCAGCAGCTCTGGACTAGCGGGGAACACAGATACGCAGTATTTT. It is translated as CASSSGLAGNTDTQYF.

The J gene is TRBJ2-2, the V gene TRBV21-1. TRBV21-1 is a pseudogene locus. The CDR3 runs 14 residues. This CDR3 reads CASSNRSRHRGAVF. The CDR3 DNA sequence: TGTGCCAGCAGCAACAGATCGCGACACCGGGGAGCTGTTTTT.

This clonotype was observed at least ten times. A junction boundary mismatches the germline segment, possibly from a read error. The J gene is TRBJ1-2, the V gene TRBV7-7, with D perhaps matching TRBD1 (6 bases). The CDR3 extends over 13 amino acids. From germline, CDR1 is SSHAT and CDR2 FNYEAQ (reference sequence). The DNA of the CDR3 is TGTGCTAGCAGCTCGGACAGTAGAAATGGCTACACCTTC. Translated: CASSSDSRNGYTF.